This entry lists 29 T cell receptor beta chains sequenced from one sample in a study of T-cell memory formation after mild COVID-19. TCRdb re-called the 5' RACE reads through MiXCR, storing one row per CDR3 protein. This sample has a few hundred thousand distinct CDR3 sequences; about 17% occur once, and the top ten carry roughly 21%. Sequenced: PBMCs or a T cell subset sorted from them (not recorded which). These receptors came from a man between 18 and 35 years old who had mild COVID-19 (a few samples of this study predate the infection). Cell type and time point are not known.

In this sample, this clonotype turned up a few times. V gene TRBV5-6 combines with J gene TRBJ2-1; D gene unclear. This CDR3 has 14 amino acids. The ends were cut back, 2 bases at V and 5 bases at J, with 11 bases in the middle. CDR1 and CDR2 (germline): SGHDT, YYEEEE. CDR3 DNA sequence: TGTGCCAGCAGCTTAGTGACAACTGACAATGAGCAGTTCTTC. Translation gives CASSLVTTDNEQFF. Supplemented by reference TRBV5-6 and TRBJ2-1, the full variable domain reads DAGVTQSPTHLIKTRGQQVTLRCSPKSGHDTVSWYQQALGQGPQFIFQYYEEEERQRGNFPDRFSGHQFPNYSSELNVNALLLGDSALYLCASSLVTTDNEQFFGPGTRLTVL.

The chain joins TRBV15 to TRBJ2-2; 10 bases map to TRBD1. Unmatched junction bases numbered 4, after V lost 8 bases and J lost 4 bases. The CDR3 has 14 amino acids. The V gene's germline CDR1 is LNHNV and CDR2 YYDKDF (reference sequence). The CDR3 DNA reads TGTGCCACCGGTCGGGACAGGGGCACCGGGGAGCTGTTTTTT. Its translation: CATGRDRGTGELFF.

The genes are TRBV5-4 and TRBJ2-1, with 12 bases identical to TRBD2. The ends lost 6 bases at V and 5 bases at J; junction bases unmatched: 3. The CDR3 is made up of 14 amino acids. Germline CDR1 reads SGHNT; CDR2 reads YYREEE (reference sequence). The CDR3 loop is CASTWTSGDNEQFF. DNA of the CDR3: TGTGCCAGCACCTGGACTAGCGGGGACAATGAGCAGTTCTTC.

This chain joins TRBV12-3 or TRBV12-4 and TRBJ2-3; D unclear. The CDR3 length is 13 residues. The V gene lost 2 bases and the J gene lost 4 bases, with 7 bases spanning the gap. The CDR3 coding sequence is TGTGCCAGCAGTTTATTGGTGGCAGATACGCAGTATTTT. It is translated as CASSLLVADTQYF.

This clonotype was seen a few times. The chain carries TRBV12-3 or TRBV12-4 and TRBJ1-1, with D unresolved. The CDR3 runs to 15 residues. V dropped 6 bases and J dropped 1 base, with 15 bases sitting between them. The CDR3 DNA is TGTGCCAGCAGCCCGGACCCCAAGCCGAACACTGAAGCTTTCTTT. This translates into CASSPDPKPNTEAFF.

The chain combines TRBV20-1 with TRBJ1-6, with D perhaps TRBD1 (6 bases). The CDR3 is 15 residues long. Germline V CDR1 and CDR2: DFQATT, SNEGSKA (reference sequence). Trimming removed 6 bases from V and 7 bases from J, with 19 bases in between. In DNA, the CDR3 is TGCAGTGCGGGGACTTTACAGGGTCCAAATTCACCCCTCCACTTT. Amino acid sequence: CSAGTLQGPNSPLHF.

V usage is TRBV18 and J usage is TRBJ2-7, with no clear D. The V end was cut by 2 bases, the J end by 4 bases, with 12 bases between. The CDR3 loop spans 14 amino acids. Per the germline V gene, CDR1 is KGHSH and CDR2 is LQKENI. CDR3 sequence (DNA): TGTGCCAGCTCACCAAGGCAGACGACTTACGAGCAGTACTTC. Translated: CASSPRQTTYEQYF.

This clonotype appeared a few times. J is TRBJ2-1 and V is TRBV12-3 or TRBV12-4; D is possibly TRBD1 (6 bases). CDR3 length: 14 residues. V was clipped by 6 bases and J by 1 base, with 10 bases between them. For the CDR3, the DNA is TGTGCCAGCAGGTACAGGGAGTCCTACAATGAGCAGTTCTTC. Translating gives CASRYRESYNEQFF.

About this clonotype itself: At one of its ends the junction is not consistent with the germline gene, which may arise from a read error. V is TRBV28 and J is TRBJ1-2; D is perhaps TRBD1 (6 bases). From germline, CDR1 is MDHEN and CDR2 SYDVKM. CDR3 length: 14 amino acids. For the CDR3, the DNA is TGTGACAGCTCGGGACACCTCCAGGACTATGGCTACACCTTC. It yields the protein CDSSGHLQDYGYTF.

This clonotype has a handful of counts. CDR3 protein: CATSEAGTGADTQYF. In DNA form, the CDR3 reads TGTGCCACCAGTGAAGCCGGGACAGGGGCAGATACGCAGTATTTT. The chain is built from TRBV24-1 and TRBJ2-3, with 10 nucleotides matching TRBD1. The J segment lost 4 bases and the V segment lost 4 bases, leaving 4 bases of the junction unmatched. CDR1 is KGHDR and CDR2 is SFDVKD in the germline V gene. The CDR3 spans 15 residues.

The V gene is TRBV6-6, the J gene TRBJ2-5; D is perhaps TRBD1 or TRBD2 (6 bases each). V dropped 0 bases and J dropped 4 bases, with 15 bases sitting between them. This CDR3 is 16 amino acids long. CDR1 and CDR2 from the germline V gene are MNHNY and SVGAGI (reference sequence). CDR3 region: CASSYSRGVGLETQYF. CDR3 in DNA: TGTGCCAGCAGTTACTCGAGGGGGGTAGGCTTAGAGACCCAGTACTTC.

The V gene is TRBV6-5, the J gene TRBJ1-5; a weak D match, TRBD1 (6 bases). Germline lookup yields CDR1 MNHEY and CDR2 SVGAGI. With 6 bases removed from V and 6 bases from J, the gap between germline ends came to 15 bases. The CDR3 is 14 residues long. The CDR3 loop is CASREGGAAQPQHF. The CDR3 region has the DNA TGTGCCAGCAGGGAAGGGGGAGCGGCTCAGCCCCAGCATTTT.

This clonotype has only a few counts. This chain links TRBV19 with TRBJ2-3; D gene uncertain. Trimming took 6 bases from V and 4 from J, leaving 14 bases between them. CDR1 is LNHDA and CDR2 is SQIVND in the germline V gene (reference sequence). This CDR3 has 14 amino acids. The CDR3 protein is CASSPLVGADTQYF. CDR3 coding DNA: TGTGCCAGTAGCCCCCTTGTGGGTGCAGATACGCAGTATTTT.

There are a few counts of this clonotype. The V gene is TRBV25-1, the J gene TRBJ2-7; D is uncertain. V lost 5 bases, J lost 5 bases, and 13 bases lay in between. The CDR3 extends over 13 amino acids. Germline V gene sequence: CDR1 MGHDK, CDR2 SYGVNS. The CDR3 loop is CASSTPAAHEQYF. The CDR3 region has the DNA TGTGCCAGCAGTACTCCGGCCGCTCACGAGCAGTACTTC.

V and J are TRBV6-5 and TRBJ1-2, with 9 bases matching TRBD1. CDR3 length: 15 residues. The germline CDR1 and CDR2 sequences are MNHEY and SVGAGI. V lost 0 bases and J lost 4; bases outside the gene matches: 3. The CDR3 loop reads CASSYSGTGIYGYTF. DNA for the CDR3: TGTGCCAGCAGTTACTCTGGGACAGGGATCTATGGCTACACCTTC.

The genes are TRBV4-2 and TRBJ1-4; D is unresolved. Trimming took 3 bases from V and 8 from J, leaving 13 bases between them. The CDR3 is 14 amino acids. Germline V gene lookup returns CDR1 LGHNA and CDR2 YNFKEQ. CDR3 DNA: TGTGCCAGCAGCCATCCCCGTCTGGAGGAAAAACTGTTTTTT. It encodes CASSHPRLEEKLFF.

The V and J genes are TRBV4-3 and TRBJ2-7; the match to TRBD2 covers 7 bases. The CDR3 runs to 15 residues. The junction had 4 bases not matched to a gene; V was cut back by 0 bases and J by 2 bases. Germline V gene sequence: CDR1 LGHNA, CDR2 YSLEER. CDR3 coding DNA: TGCGCCAGCAGCCAAGACTGGGCGGGGGCCTACGAGCAGTACTTC. It specifies CASSQDWAGAYEQYF.

This chain connects TRBV5-1 to TRBJ2-5; 9 nucleotides agree with TRBD2. J was trimmed by 3 bases and V by 0 bases; bases with no gene match: 0. This CDR3 is 14 amino acids long. Germline assignment: CDR1 SGHRS and CDR2 YFSETQ. CDR3 in amino acids: CASSLASGEETQYF. DNA of the CDR3: TGCGCCAGCAGCTTGGCTAGCGGGGAAGAGACCCAGTACTTC.

This chain joins TRBV9 and TRBJ1-6; no clear D gene. CDR1 is SGDLS, CDR2 YYNGEE, per germline. With 0 bases removed from V and 10 bases from J, the gap between germline ends came to 8 bases. CDR3 length: 13 residues. The CDR3 loop is CASSVAPESPLHF. The CDR3 nucleotides read TGTGCCAGCAGCGTAGCTCCGGAGTCACCCCTCCACTTT.

The chain recombines TRBV4-2 with TRBJ1-5; possibly TRBD1 for D (6 bases). Germline V gene sequence: CDR1 LGHNA, CDR2 YNFKEQ. The CDR3 has 15 residues. Between the trimmed V and J ends, which lost 1 base and 5 bases, there was a span of 12 bases. The CDR3 reads CASSQGGSGDQPQHF. CDR3 in DNA: TGTGCCAGCAGCCAAGGTGGGTCAGGGGATCAGCCCCAGCATTTT.

This clonotype was observed a handful of times. V and J are TRBV6-6 and TRBJ2-5; no definite D call. The germline CDR1 and CDR2 sequences are MNHNY and SVGAGI (reference sequence). This CDR3 comprises 14 residues. V gave up 0 bases and J gave up 5 bases, with 10 bases separating them. Here the CDR3 reads CASSYSTRVETQYF. DNA for the CDR3: TGTGCCAGCAGTTACTCGACTCGGGTGGAGACCCAGTACTTC.

This clonotype was counted at least ten times. The chain employs TRBV29-1 and TRBJ2-7; D is unresolved. CDR3 length equals 11 residues. V lost 6 bases and J 5 bases, leaving 11 bases between the germline ends. CDR1 is SQVTM, CDR2 ANQGSEA, per germline. Here the CDR3 reads CSVSELDEQYF. The CDR3 bases are TGCAGCGTAAGCGAGCTGGACGAGCAGTACTTC.

In DNA form, the CDR3 reads TGCGCCAGCAGCTTGGCCCCGGAAAACACTGAAGCTTTCTTT. Translating it yields CASSLAPENTEAFF. The rearrangement uses TRBV5-1 and TRBJ1-1; D call uncertain. The CDR3 is made up of 14 amino acids. V lost 0 bases to trimming and J lost 2 bases, with 8 bases between them. Per germline, CDR1 SGHRS and CDR2 YFSETQ.

This clonotype appeared a few times. The chain has TRBV6-2 or TRBV6-3 and TRBJ1-2; D gene uncertain. Germline V gene data show CDR1 as MNHEY and CDR2 as SVGEGT. V was pared by 8 bases and J by 2 bases, with 15 bases between. The CDR3 extends over 14 amino acids. Written as DNA, the CDR3 is TGTGCCAGCCAGGTGGGCAGAATCAACTATGGCTACACCTTC. It yields the protein CASQVGRINYGYTF.

In its sample, this clonotype was seen many times. The CDR3 region is CASSQEAPGGRNTEAFF. The CDR3 DNA reads as TGCGCCAGCAGCCAAGAGGCGCCCGGGGGGCGGAACACTGAAGCTTTCTTT. V gene TRBV4-1 combines with J gene TRBJ1-1, with D perhaps TRBD1 (6 bases). Germline V CDR1 and CDR2: MGHRA, YSYEKL. Deletions cut 0 bases from V and 1 base from J, with 15 bases between. The CDR3 runs to 17 residues.

The chain uses TRBV18 and TRBJ1-5; no clear D gene. CDR1 and CDR2 from the germline V gene are KGHSH and LQKENI. V was trimmed by 1 base and J by 7 bases, leaving 11 bases between them. The CDR3 covers 14 residues. CDR3 sequence: CASSPREEAQPQHF. As DNA, the CDR3 is TGTGCCAGCTCACCACGGGAGGAAGCACAGCCCCAGCATTTT.

The chain recombines TRBV12-3 or TRBV12-4 with TRBJ1-1; tentatively, D is TRBD1 (5 bases). The CDR3 is 12 amino acids. The ends were cut back, 2 bases at V and 7 bases at J, with 8 bases in the middle. CDR3 loop: CASSLQGIEAFF. CDR3 bases: TGTGCCAGCAGTTTACAGGGTATTGAAGCTTTCTTT.

This clonotype was seen a few times. V gene TRBV6-2 or TRBV6-3 combines with J gene TRBJ1-5, with D possibly matching TRBD1 (5 bases). V lost 10 bases to trimming and J lost 7 bases, with 14 bases between them. The CDR3 spans 12 residues. The germline gives CDR1 MNHEY, CDR2 SVGEGT. The CDR3 DNA reads as TGTGCCACCCGCGACAGCGGACAGCCCCAGCATTTT. Translated, it gives CATRDSGQPQHF.

J is TRBJ1-2 and V is TRBV5-4; 7 bases map to TRBD1. CDR1 and CDR2 (germline): SGHNT, YYREEE (reference sequence). CDR3 length equals 14 residues. Trimming cost V 3 bases and J 5 bases; bases outside gene matches: 7. Written as DNA, the CDR3 is TGTGCCAGCAGCTGGGGACAGCGGATATATGGCTACACCTTC. Its translation is CASSWGQRIYGYTF.